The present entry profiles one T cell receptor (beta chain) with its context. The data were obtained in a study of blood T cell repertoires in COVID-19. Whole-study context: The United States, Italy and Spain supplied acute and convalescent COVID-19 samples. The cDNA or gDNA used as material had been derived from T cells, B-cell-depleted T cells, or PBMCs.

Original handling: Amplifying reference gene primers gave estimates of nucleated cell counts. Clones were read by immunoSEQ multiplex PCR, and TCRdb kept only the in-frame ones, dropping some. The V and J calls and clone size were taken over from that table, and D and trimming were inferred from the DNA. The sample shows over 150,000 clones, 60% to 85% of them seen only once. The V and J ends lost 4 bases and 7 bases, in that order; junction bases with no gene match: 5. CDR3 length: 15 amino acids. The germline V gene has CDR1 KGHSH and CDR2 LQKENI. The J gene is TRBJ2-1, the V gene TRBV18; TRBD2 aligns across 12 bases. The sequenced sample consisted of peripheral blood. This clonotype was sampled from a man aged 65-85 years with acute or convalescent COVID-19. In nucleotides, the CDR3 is TGTGCCAGCTCACTGACTAGCGGGAGTGGTAATGAGCAGTTCTTC. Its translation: CASSLTSGSGNEQFF.